This is a list of T cell receptor beta chains from one sample in a study of T cell repertoires in cytomegalovirus infection. TCRdb reanalysed the reads using MiXCR and keeps one entry per CDR3 protein. The sample lists about a million distinct CDR3 sequences; around 30% were seen once. Their recognized antigens are unknown. This material consisted of cultured CD8+ T cells from PBMCs, taken from culture after CMV antigen stimulation. Every receptor here comes from a human donor in good health (CMV status not recorded). Some clones in this sample may be carry-over from other donors' samples. Each CDR3 is given without its conserved first and last residue. The order of the fields is V gene, D gene, CDR3 protein. D genes are given only for firm matches.

v_call: TRBV19
d_call: -
cdr3_aa: ASSIASGPSSPLH

v_call: TRBV6-5
d_call: -
cdr3_aa: ASSYNTPTGPDTQY

v_call: TRBV27
d_call: -
cdr3_aa: ASSSSGTIYGYT

v_call: TRBV15
d_call: -
cdr3_aa: ATSTLRMGGRNTGELF

v_call: TRBV7-6
d_call: -
cdr3_aa: ASSPASMNTEAF

v_call: TRBV6-6
d_call: TRBD1
cdr3_aa: ASSYFTGGDNEKLF

v_call: TRBV4-3
d_call: -
cdr3_aa: ASSQGRASSYNEQF

v_call: TRBV27
d_call: -
cdr3_aa: ASSLYQTGANVLT

v_call: TRBV6-5
d_call: -
cdr3_aa: ASGWTEAF

v_call: TRBV6-2/TRBV6-3
d_call: -
cdr3_aa: ASSKQSELNYGYT

v_call: TRBV7-2
d_call: TRBD2
cdr3_aa: ASSPSGTSLYNEQF

v_call: TRBV7-2
d_call: TRBD2
cdr3_aa: ASSWASGTYEQY

v_call: TRBV6-1
d_call: -
cdr3_aa: ASRGPVRGEGNTIY

v_call: TRBV5-6
d_call: -
cdr3_aa: ASSLVSRRAEAF

v_call: TRBV6-1
d_call: -
cdr3_aa: ASSFRDVSSGNTIY

v_call: TRBV7-9
d_call: -
cdr3_aa: ASIRQDQEELF